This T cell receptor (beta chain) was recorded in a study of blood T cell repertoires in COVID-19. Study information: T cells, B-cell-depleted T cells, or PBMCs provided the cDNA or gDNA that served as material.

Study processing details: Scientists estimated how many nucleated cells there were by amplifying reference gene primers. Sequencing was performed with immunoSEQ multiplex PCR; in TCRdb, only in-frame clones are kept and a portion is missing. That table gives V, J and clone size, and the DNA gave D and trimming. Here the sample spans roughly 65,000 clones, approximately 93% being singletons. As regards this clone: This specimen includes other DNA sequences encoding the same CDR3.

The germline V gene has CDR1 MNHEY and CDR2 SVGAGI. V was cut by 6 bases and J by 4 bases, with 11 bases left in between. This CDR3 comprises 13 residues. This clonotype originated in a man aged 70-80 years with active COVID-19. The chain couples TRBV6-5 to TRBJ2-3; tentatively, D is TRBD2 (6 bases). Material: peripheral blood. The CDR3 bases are TGTGCCAGCAGGGCGGGACGGGCAGATACGCAGTATTTT. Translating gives CASRAGRADTQYF.